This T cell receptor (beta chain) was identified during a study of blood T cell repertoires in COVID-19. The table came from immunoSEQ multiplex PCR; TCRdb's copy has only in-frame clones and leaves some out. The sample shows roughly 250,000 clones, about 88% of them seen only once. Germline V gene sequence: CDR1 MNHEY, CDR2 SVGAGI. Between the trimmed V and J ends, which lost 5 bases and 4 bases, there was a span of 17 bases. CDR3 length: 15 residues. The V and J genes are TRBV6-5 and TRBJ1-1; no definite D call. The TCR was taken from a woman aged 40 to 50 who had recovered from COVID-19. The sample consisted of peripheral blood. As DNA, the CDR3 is TGTGCCAGCAGTCGCCCGGGAGGCGGGCGCACTGAAGCTTTCTTT. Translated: CASSRPGGGRTEAFF.